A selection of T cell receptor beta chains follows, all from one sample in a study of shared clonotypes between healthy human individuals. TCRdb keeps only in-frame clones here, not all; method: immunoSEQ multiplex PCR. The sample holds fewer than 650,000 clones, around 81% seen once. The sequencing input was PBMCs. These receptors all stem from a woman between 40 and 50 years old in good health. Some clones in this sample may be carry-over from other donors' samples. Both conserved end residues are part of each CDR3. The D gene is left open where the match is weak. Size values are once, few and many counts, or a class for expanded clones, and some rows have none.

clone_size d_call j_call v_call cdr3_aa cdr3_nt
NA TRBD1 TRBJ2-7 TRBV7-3 CASSPGTGGYEQYF TGTGCCAGCAGCCCCGGGACAGGGGGCTACGAGCAGTACTTC
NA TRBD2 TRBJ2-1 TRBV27 CASKGAGGGNEQFF TGTGCCAGCAAAGGAGCGGGAGGGGGAAATGAGCAGTTCTTC
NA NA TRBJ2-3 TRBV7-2 CASSLSPRGAGDTQYF TGTGCCAGCAGCTTATCCCCCCGGGGCGCTGGAGATACGCAGTATTTT
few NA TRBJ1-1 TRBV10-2 CASSLGRNTEAFF TGCGCCAGCAGCCTCGGACGGAACACTGAAGCTTTCTTT
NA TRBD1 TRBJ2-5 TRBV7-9 CASSPGTVQETQYF TGTGCCAGCAGCCCCGGGACAGTCCAAGAGACCCAGTACTTC
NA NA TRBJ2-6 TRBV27 CASSFKGRRRSGANVLTF TGTGCCAGCAGTTTCAAAGGACGGAGAAGGTCTGGGGCCAACGTCCTGACTTTC
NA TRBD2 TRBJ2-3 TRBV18 CASSPITSGTDTQYF TGTGCCAGCTCACCAATAACTAGCGGCACAGATACGCAGTATTTT
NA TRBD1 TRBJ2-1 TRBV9 CASSTRTGGSYNEQFF TGTGCCAGCAGCACACGGACAGGGGGCTCCTACAATGAGCAGTTCTTC
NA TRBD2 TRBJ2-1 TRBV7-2 CASSLGGSFRNEQFF TGTGCCAGCAGCTTAGGCGGGAGTTTTAGGAATGAGCAGTTCTTC
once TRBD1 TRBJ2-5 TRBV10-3 CAISEHGTEQETQYF TGTGCCATCAGTGAGCACGGGACAGAACAAGAGACCCAGTACTTC
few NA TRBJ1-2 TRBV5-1 CASSSGGGFGGGGYTF TGCGCCAGCAGCTCAGGAGGGGGGTTTGGAGGTGGTGGCTACACCTTC
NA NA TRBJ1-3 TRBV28 CASSLFRVAGNTIYF TGTGCCAGCAGTTTATTTCGGGTAGCTGGAAACACCATATATTTT
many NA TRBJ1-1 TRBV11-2 CASSLDRQGDTEAFF TGTGCCAGCAGCTTAGATCGGCAGGGTGACACTGAAGCTTTCTTT
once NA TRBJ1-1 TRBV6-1 CASSEPVDALDEAFF TGTGCCAGCAGTGAACCGGTGGATGCCCTAGACGAAGCTTTCTTT
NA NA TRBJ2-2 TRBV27 CASSLSGELFF TGTGCCAGCAGTTTATCCGGGGAGCTGTTTTTT